This entry describes one T cell receptor (beta chain). Its antigen is currently unknown. This sample was included in a study of memory CD4+ T cells and cytomegalovirus serostatus. Whole-study context: This sample comes from healthy Belgian adults, under 10 CMV seropositive, about 25 seronegative. Study results and caveats: Suggested: most of the CMV-linked TCR signature lies in CD4+ memory cells. Each of approximately 73 CMV-associated TCRbeta sequences occurred in one to five individuals.

The sort gate was single viable CD3+CD4+CD8-CD45RO+ cells for memory CD4+ T cells. Total CD4+ T cells were enriched by CD4 positive selection. CDR3 length equals 16 residues. Germline V gene lookup returns CDR1 SGHTA and CDR2 FQGNSA. Trimming cost V 0 bases and J 5 bases; bases outside gene matches: 8. Assay: immunoSEQ multiplex PCR; the TCRdb copy retains only in-frame clones and omits some. Of 45,000 to 65,000 clones detected, under 90% appear once; the ten largest clones hold under 0.65%. The V and J genes are TRBV7-2 and TRBJ2-5, with 8 nucleotides matching TRBD2. The receptor's source is an adult in good health and CMV-seronegative. Source material: memory CD4+ T cells from blood. CDR3 protein: CASSLAGAGGSETQYF. CDR3 sequence (DNA): TGTGCCAGCAGCTTAGCTGGCGCGGGGGGATCGGAGACCCAGTACTTC.